Below are 14 T cell receptor beta chains sequenced from a single sample in a study of blood T cell repertoires in COVID-19. The data were produced by immunoSEQ multiplex PCR, yet TCRdb's version contains in-frame clones alone and is incomplete. The sample records roughly 64,000 clones, more than 75% being singletons. Source material: peripheral blood. The receptor set was obtained from a man aged 45-65 years with active COVID-19.

The chain employs TRBV29-1 and TRBJ2-7, with D tentatively TRBD1 (6 bases). Germline values: CDR1 SQVTM, CDR2 ANQGSEA. V shed 4 bases and J shed 2 bases, with 15 bases lying between them. CDR3 length equals 14 residues. The CDR3 sequence: CSVVPKQGAYEQYF. As DNA, the CDR3 is TGCAGCGTTGTCCCAAAACAGGGAGCCTACGAGCAGTACTTC.

This clone was seen a handful of times. Here the CDR3 reads CASKDRDSVGELFF. Here the CDR3 DNA reads TGTGCCAGCAAGGACCGGGACTCTGTCGGGGAGCTGTTTTTT. The chain links TRBV6-4 to TRBJ2-2; tentatively, D is TRBD2 (6 bases). CDR3 length equals 14 residues. Between the trimmed V and J ends, which lost 7 bases and 7 bases, there was a span of 16 bases. Germline-derived CDR1 and CDR2 are MRHNA and SNTAGT.

The rearrangement links TRBV19 to TRBJ2-2; D might be TRBD2 (5 bases). Trimming removed 7 bases from V and 4 bases from J, with 10 bases in between. CDR1 is LNHDA, CDR2 SQIVND, per germline (reference sequence). The CDR3 has 13 residues. Here the CDR3 DNA reads TGTGCCAGTACCCCTGCGGGCACCGGGGAGCTGTTTTTT. Amino acids: CASTPAGTGELFF.

The rearrangement uses TRBV6-2 or TRBV6-3 and TRBJ1-1; TRBD1 is a possible D gene (5 bases). V was trimmed by 5 bases and J by 1 base, leaving 8 bases between them. From germline, CDR1 is MNHEY and CDR2 SVGEGT. This CDR3 comprises 13 residues. Here the CDR3 reads CASSADRNTEAFF. CDR3 nucleotides: TGTGCCAGCAGTGCAGACAGGAACACTGAAGCTTTCTTT.

The rearrangement uses TRBV6-6 and TRBJ2-5; D gene unclear. Trimming pared 10 bases from V and 0 bases from J, leaving 9 bases between. The CDR3 is 12 amino acids. Germline values: CDR1 MNHNY, CDR2 SVGAGI (reference sequence). The CDR3 coding sequence is TGTGCCACATCTACGTACCAAGAGACCCAGTACTTC. This codes for CATSTYQETQYF.

V usage is TRBV4-2 and J usage is TRBJ2-2; the match to TRBD1 covers 7 bases. Germline V gene sequence: CDR1 LGHNA, CDR2 YNFKEQ. CDR3 length equals 16 residues. Unmatched junction bases numbered 10, after V lost 6 bases and J lost 3 bases. CDR3 loop: CASRQPAQGDTGELFF. The DNA for the CDR3 is TGTGCCAGCAGACAACCCGCCCAGGGGGACACCGGGGAGCTGTTTTTT.

This chain uses TRBV30 with TRBJ2-1, with 7 bases that match TRBD2. This CDR3 region has 19 residues. Trimming took 0 bases from V and 3 from J; bases not matched to a gene: 17. CDR1 and CDR2 from the germline V gene are GTSNPN and SVGIG (reference sequence). The CDR3 is CAWSVRAGWGVGHYNEQFF. As DNA, the CDR3 is TGTGCCTGGAGTGTACGAGCGGGATGGGGGGTGGGCCACTACAATGAGCAGTTCTTC.

The CDR3 reads CASSTGQDTGELFF. DNA of the CDR3: TGTGCCAGTAGTACCGGACAGGACACCGGGGAGCTGTTTTTT. The chain is built from TRBV19 and TRBJ2-2; 7 nucleotides line up with TRBD1. CDR3 length equals 14 residues. V lost 4 bases to trimming and J lost 3 bases; unmatched junction nucleotides: 2. Germline loops: CDR1 LNHDA, CDR2 SQIVND (reference sequence).

The chain carries TRBV16 and TRBJ2-5, with 7 bases aligning to TRBD2. The CDR3 has 16 amino acids. Germline V gene lookup returns CDR1 KGHSY and CDR2 FQNENV. J lost 2 bases, V lost 0 bases, and 6 bases had no gene match. CDR3 residues: CASSQSGRGRQETQYF. CDR3 coding DNA: TGTGCCAGCAGCCAATCGGGGAGGGGTCGACAAGAGACCCAGTACTTC.

The chain has TRBV28 and TRBJ1-3; no reliable D call. The CDR3 contains 13 residues. In germline, CDR1 is MDHEN, CDR2 SYDVKM. V lost 3 bases and J 7 bases, leaving 10 bases between the germline ends. As DNA, the CDR3 is TGTGCCAGCAGTTTCGAACGCCGGAACACCATATATTTT. Translated, it gives CASSFERRNTIYF.

The V and J genes are TRBV11-3 and TRBJ2-5; D gene uncertain. Germline CDR1 is SGHNT and CDR2 is YENEEA. Trimming cost V 1 base and J 1 base, with 4 bases left between them. The CDR3 spans 13 residues. The CDR3 DNA reads TGTGCCAGCAGCTTAGGGCTCCAAGAGACCCAGTACTTC. Residues: CASSLGLQETQYF.

CDR3 sequence (DNA): TGTGCCAGCAGTTTAGTCCGAGGCTTCCATGAAAAACTGTTTTTT. This sequence encodes CASSLVRGFHEKLFF. V and J are TRBV27 and TRBJ1-4; D not resolved. Per germline, CDR1 MNHEY and CDR2 SMNVEV (reference sequence). Trimming pared 2 bases from V and 6 bases from J, leaving 13 bases between. The CDR3 consists of 15 residues.

The gene calls are TRBV12-3 or TRBV12-4 and TRBJ1-1; D call uncertain. The CDR3 has 13 amino acids. V gave up 7 bases and J gave up 3 bases, with 12 bases separating them. The DNA for the CDR3 is TGTGCCAGCATCACACCCGGGGACACTGAAGCTTTCTTT. It yields the protein CASITPGDTEAFF.

The rearrangement joins TRBV28 to TRBJ2-7, with 13 nucleotides matching TRBD2. CDR3 length equals 12 residues. Germline CDR1 MDHEN, CDR2 SYDVKM. J was trimmed by 11 bases and V by 5 bases; bases with no gene match: 3. The DNA for the CDR3 is TGTGCCAGCAGTGGACTAGCGGGGGAGAAGTACTTC. It yields the protein CASSGLAGEKYF.